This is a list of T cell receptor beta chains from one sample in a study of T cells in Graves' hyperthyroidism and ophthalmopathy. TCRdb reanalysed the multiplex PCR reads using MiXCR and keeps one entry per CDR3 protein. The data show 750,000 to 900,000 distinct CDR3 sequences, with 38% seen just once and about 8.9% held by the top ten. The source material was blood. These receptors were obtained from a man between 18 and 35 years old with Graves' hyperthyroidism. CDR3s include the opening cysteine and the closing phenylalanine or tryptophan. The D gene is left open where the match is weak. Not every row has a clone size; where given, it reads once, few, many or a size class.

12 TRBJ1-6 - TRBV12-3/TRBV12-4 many TGTGCCAGCAGTTTAAACAGATCACCCCTCCACTTT CASSLNRSPLHF
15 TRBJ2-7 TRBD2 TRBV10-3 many TGTGCCATCAGTGGCACTAGCGAACCTCGCCACGAGCAGTACTTC CAISGTSEPRHEQYF
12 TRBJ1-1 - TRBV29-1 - TGCAGCGCCGGGCATACCGACACTGAAGCTTTCTTT CSAGHTDTEAFF
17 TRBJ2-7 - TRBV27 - TGTGCCAGCAGTTTAGGAATTCATAGCGCGAGCTCCTACGAGCAGTACTTC CASSLGIHSASSYEQYF
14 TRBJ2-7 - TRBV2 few TGTGCCAGCAGCTTTTTCGCCAGCGCCTACGAGCAGTACTTC CASSFFASAYEQYF
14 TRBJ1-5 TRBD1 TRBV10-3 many TGTGCCATCAGTGAAGGGACAGGCAATCAGCCCCAGCATTTT CAISEGTGNQPQHF
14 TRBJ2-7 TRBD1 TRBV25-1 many TGTGCCAGCAGTGGACAGGGAATGGACTACGAGCAGTACTTC CASSGQGMDYEQYF
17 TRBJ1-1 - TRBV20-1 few TGCAGTGCTAGAGATGAAATCAAGGGGCTTGGGAACACTGAAGCTTTCTTT CSARDEIKGLGNTEAFF
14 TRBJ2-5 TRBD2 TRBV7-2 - TGTGCCAGCAGCCCCAGACTGGGGGGGGATACGCAGTACTTC CASSPRLGGDTQYF
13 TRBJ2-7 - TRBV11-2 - TGTGCCAGCAGCTTAGGTGTAGGGAAGGAGCAGTACTTC CASSLGVGKEQYF
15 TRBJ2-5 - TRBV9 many TGTGCCAGCAGCGTAGGGGTAGGGGGGCGAAAGACCCAGTACTTC CASSVGVGGRKTQYF
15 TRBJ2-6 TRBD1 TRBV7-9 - TGTGCCAGCAGCAAAGGACAGGGGGGGGCCAACGTCCTGACTTTC CASSKGQGGANVLTF
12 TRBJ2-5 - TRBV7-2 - TGTGCCAGCAGCTTAGGGAGGGGGACCCAGTGGTTC CASSLGRGTQWF
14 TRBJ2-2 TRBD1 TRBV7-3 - TGCGCCAGCAGCCATAGAGGGACAGGTGGGGAGCTGTTTTTT CASSHRGTGGELFF
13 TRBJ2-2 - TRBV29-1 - TGCAGCGTTGGACTAGGGGTCACCGGGGAGCTGTTTTTT CSVGLGVTGELFF
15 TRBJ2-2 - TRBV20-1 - TGCAGTGCTAGAAATAGGGGGAGTTACACCGGGGAGCTGTTTTTT CSARNRGSYTGELFF
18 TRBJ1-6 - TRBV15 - TGTGCCACCAGCAGCAGTGAGGACAGCCTAGCCTATAATTCACCCCTCCACTTT CATSSSEDSLAYNSPLHF
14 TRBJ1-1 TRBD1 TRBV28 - TGTGCCACCATCACCGGGACAGCTGTCACTGAAGCTTTCTTT CATITGTAVTEAFF
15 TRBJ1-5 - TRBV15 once TGTGCCACCAGCCGACCTTCGGGGGACGCTCAGCCCCAGCATTTT CATSRPSGDAQPQHF
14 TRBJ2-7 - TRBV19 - TGTGCCAGTAGTATGGGGGATCTAAACGAAGAGCAGTACTTC CASSMGDLNEEQYF
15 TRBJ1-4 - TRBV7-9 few TGTGCCAGCAGCTTTGGGACACCGACTAATGAAAAACTGTTTTTT CASSFGTPTNEKLFF
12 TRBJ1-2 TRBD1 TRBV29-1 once TGCAGCGTTGAACCAAGACAGGGGGACTACACCTTC CSVEPRQGDYTF
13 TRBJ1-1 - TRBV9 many TGTGCCAGCAGCGTAGATTGGAACACTGAAGCTTTCTTT CASSVDWNTEAFF
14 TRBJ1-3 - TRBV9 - TGTGCCAGCCAGCGGGACCACTCTGGAAACACCATATATTTT CASQRDHSGNTIYF
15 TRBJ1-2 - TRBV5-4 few TGTGCCAGCAGCTTGGCCGGAGGGGTTAACTATGGCTACACCTTC CASSLAGGVNYGYTF
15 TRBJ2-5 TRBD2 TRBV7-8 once TGTGCCAGCATCCCCCTAGCGGGAGTCATGGAGACCCAGTACTTC CASIPLAGVMETQYF
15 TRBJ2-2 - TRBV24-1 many TGTGCCACCAGTGACTCGACAGGGAACACCGGGGAGCTGTTTTTT CATSDSTGNTGELFF
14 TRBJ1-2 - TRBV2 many TGTGCCGGGTCCGTCCGGGGGCAGGGCTATGGCTACACCTTC CAGSVRGQGYGYTF
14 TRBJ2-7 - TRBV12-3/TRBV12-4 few TGTGCCAGCAGTTTCATGGGACCATCCTACGAGCAGTACTTC CASSFMGPSYEQYF
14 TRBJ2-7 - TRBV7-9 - TGTGCCAGCAGCTTACCGGACATGATGATCGAGCAGTACTTC CASSLPDMMIEQYF
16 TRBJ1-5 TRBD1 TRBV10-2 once TGTGCTAGTGGCTTCGGGACAGACTATAGCAATCAGCCCCAGCATTTT CASGFGTDYSNQPQHF